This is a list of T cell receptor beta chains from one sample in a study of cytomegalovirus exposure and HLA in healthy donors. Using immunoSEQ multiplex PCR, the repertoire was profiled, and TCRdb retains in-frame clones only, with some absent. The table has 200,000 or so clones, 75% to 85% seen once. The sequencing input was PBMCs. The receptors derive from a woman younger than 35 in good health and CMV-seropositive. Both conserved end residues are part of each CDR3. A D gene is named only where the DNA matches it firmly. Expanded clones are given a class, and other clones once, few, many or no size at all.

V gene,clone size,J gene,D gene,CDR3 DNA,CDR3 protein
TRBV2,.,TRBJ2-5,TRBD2,TGTGCCAGCCGGCTGCGGTCTAGCGGGGGGGGGAATCAAGAGACCCAGTACTTC,CASRLRSSGGGNQETQYF
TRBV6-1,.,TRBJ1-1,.,TGTGCCAGCAGTGTGGGCTTTTCTTGGGTGTTCCCTGAAGCTTTCTTT,CASSVGFSWVFPEAFF
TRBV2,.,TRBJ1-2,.,TGTGCCAGCAGTGAGATCAGGGGAGACTATGGCTACACCTTC,CASSEIRGDYGYTF
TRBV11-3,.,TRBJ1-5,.,TGTGCCAGCAGCTTAGTAAGCAATCAGCCCCAGCATTTT,CASSLVSNQPQHF
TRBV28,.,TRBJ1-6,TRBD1,TGTGCCAGCAGGTGGGAAGGGGGCCGAAATTCACCCCTCCACTTT,CASRWEGGRNSPLHF
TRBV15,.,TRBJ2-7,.,TGTGCCACCAGCACAGGGGTGGGGAGGCAGTACTTC,CATSTGVGRQYF
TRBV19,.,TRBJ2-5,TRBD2,TGTGCCAGTAGTAGCGGGGGGCACCAAGAGACCCAGTACTTC,CASSSGGHQETQYF
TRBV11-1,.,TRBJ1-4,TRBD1,TGTGCCAGCAGCCCCCGGGACAGGGAATATGAAAAACTGTTTTTT,CASSPRDREYEKLFF
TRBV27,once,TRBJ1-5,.,TGTGCCAGCAGTTTATCCCCTCCCCCTCACAGGGTGAATCAGCCCCAGCATTTT,CASSLSPPPHRVNQPQHF
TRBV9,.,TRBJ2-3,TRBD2,TGTGCCAGCAGCGTAGGACGGGGGGGCCCGCGCACAGATACGCAGTATTTT,CASSVGRGGPRTDTQYF
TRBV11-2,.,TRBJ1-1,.,TGTGCCAGCAGCTGGCAGAACACTGAAGCTTTCTTT,CASSWQNTEAFF
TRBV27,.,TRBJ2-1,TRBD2,TGTGCCAGCGGTCCCCTAGCGGGGGGGCTCAATGAGCAGTTCTTC,CASGPLAGGLNEQFF
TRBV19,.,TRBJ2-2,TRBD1,TGTGCCAGTCTCAAAGGGGGCAACACCGGGGAGCTGTTTTTT,CASLKGGNTGELFF
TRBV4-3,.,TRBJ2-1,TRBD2,TGCGCCAGCAGCCAAGGGACTAGCGGGGGGTACAATGAGCAGTTCTTC,CASSQGTSGGYNEQFF